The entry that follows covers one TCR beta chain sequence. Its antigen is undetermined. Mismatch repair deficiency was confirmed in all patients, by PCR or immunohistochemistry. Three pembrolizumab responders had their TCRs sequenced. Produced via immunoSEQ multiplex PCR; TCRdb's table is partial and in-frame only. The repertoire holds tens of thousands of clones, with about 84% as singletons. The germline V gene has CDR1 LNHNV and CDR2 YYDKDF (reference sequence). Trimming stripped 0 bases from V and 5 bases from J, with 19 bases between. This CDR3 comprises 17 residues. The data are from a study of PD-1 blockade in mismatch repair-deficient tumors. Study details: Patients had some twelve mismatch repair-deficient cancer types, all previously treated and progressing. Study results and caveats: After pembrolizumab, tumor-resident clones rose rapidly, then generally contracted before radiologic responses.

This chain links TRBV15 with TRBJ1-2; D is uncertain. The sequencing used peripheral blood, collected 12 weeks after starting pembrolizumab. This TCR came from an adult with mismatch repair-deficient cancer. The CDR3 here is CATSRDLSDYARYGYTF. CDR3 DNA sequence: TGTGCCACCAGCAGAGATCTGTCCGACTACGCGAGGTATGGCTACACCTTC.